This is a list of T cell receptor beta chains from one sample in a study of cytomegalovirus exposure and HLA in healthy donors. The data were produced by immunoSEQ multiplex PCR, yet TCRdb's version contains in-frame clones alone and is incomplete. Of about 130,000 clones in the sample, approximately 80% were seen once. The sequenced sample consisted of PBMCs. The receptor source for this set is a middle-aged woman in good health and CMV-seropositive. Each CDR3 is given with its conserved first and last residue. The D gene is left open where the match is weak. Clone size appears in some rows only: once, few, many, or a class for an expanded clone.

d_gene	v_gene	j_gene	abundance	CDR3aa	CDR3nt
TRBD1	TRBV27	TRBJ1-1	NA	CASEPGQGNTEAFF	TGTGCCAGCGAACCCGGACAGGGCAACACTGAAGCTTTCTTT
NA	TRBV30	TRBJ1-1	NA	CAWDPGEGRTEAFF	TGTGCCTGGGACCCAGGGGAAGGAAGAACTGAAGCTTTCTTT
NA	TRBV9	TRBJ2-2	NA	CASSVGGANTGELFF	TGTGCCAGCAGCGTAGGTGGGGCCAACACCGGGGAGCTGTTTTTT
NA	TRBV5-4	TRBJ1-4	NA	CASSLDRVDEKLFF	TGTGCCAGCAGCTTGGACAGGGTGGATGAAAAACTGTTTTTT
TRBD1	TRBV5-1	TRBJ1-2	NA	CASSLGQGADGYTF	TGCGCCAGCAGCTTGGGACAGGGGGCGGACGGCTACACCTTC
TRBD1	TRBV7-9	TRBJ1-1	few	CASSLSLNDRGSFF	TGTGCCAGCAGCTTGAGTTTGAATGACAGGGGTTCTTTCTTT
NA	TRBV5-4	TRBJ1-5	few	CASSLGGGAQPQHF	TGTGCCAGCAGCTTGGGGGGGGGAGCTCAGCCCCAGCATTTT
NA	TRBV19	TRBJ1-2	once	CASSDVTGGVYGYTF	TGTGCCAGTAGCGATGTTACAGGCGGGGTCTATGGCTACACCTTC
NA	TRBV4-3	TRBJ2-7	once	CASSQVSSEEQYF	TGCGCCAGCAGCCAAGTCTCTAGCGAGGAGCAGTACTTC
NA	TRBV30	TRBJ1-2	NA	CAWLTDTYGYTF	TGTGCCTGGTTGACAGACACCTATGGCTACACCTTC
TRBD2	TRBV5-1	TRBJ2-5	few	CASTFKRGPGETQYF	TGCGCCAGCACCTTCAAGCGGGGGCCCGGGGAGACCCAGTACTTC
TRBD2	TRBV9	TRBJ2-2	NA	CASSGTTTKTGELFF	TGTGCCAGCAGTGGGACTACAACAAAGACCGGGGAGCTGTTTTTT
TRBD1	TRBV5-4	TRBJ2-2	NA	CASSPGQGNLAGELFF	TGTGCCAGCAGCCCCGGACAGGGCAATTTGGCCGGGGAGCTGTTTTTT
NA	TRBV7-8	TRBJ2-2	NA	CASSSGLTPGTGELFF	TGTGCCAGCAGCTCTGGACTAACTCCCGGCACCGGGGAGCTGTTTTTT
TRBD1	TRBV5-6	TRBJ2-5	NA	CASSQPGQGPTETQYF	TGTGCCAGCAGCCAACCGGGACAGGGGCCTACGGAGACCCAGTACTTC
TRBD1	TRBV19	TRBJ2-1	NA	CASSPGQGAGGYNEQFF	TGTGCCAGTAGTCCGGGACAGGGGGCCGGGGGGTACAATGAGCAGTTCTTC
TRBD1	TRBV11-1	TRBJ2-4	NA	CASSPPDRWGKNIQYF	TGTGCCAGCAGCCCTCCGGACAGGTGGGGCAAAAACATTCAGTACTTC
NA	TRBV7-2	TRBJ2-1	NA	CASSLSGVPSSYNEQFF	TGTGCCAGCAGCTTATCAGGGGTCCCCAGCTCCTACAATGAGCAGTTCTTC
TRBD2	TRBV5-1	TRBJ2-3	NA	CARGMTSGGANGTDTQYF	TGCGCCAGGGGAATGACTAGCGGGGGCGCGAATGGCACAGATACGCAGTATTTT
NA	TRBV28	TRBJ2-5	NA	CASRTLGGTQYF	TGTGCCAGCAGGACCCTAGGGGGGACCCAGTACTTC
NA	TRBV4-3	TRBJ2-7	NA	CASSQEAYSSYEQYF	TGCGCCAGCAGCCAAGAGGCATACAGCTCCTACGAGCAGTACTTC
NA	TRBV4-3	TRBJ2-1	NA	CASSLDTSSYNEQFF	TGCGCCAGCAGTCTGGACACCTCCTCCTACAATGAGCAGTTCTTC
TRBD1	TRBV2	TRBJ1-1	once	CASSEEGARAAFF	TGTGCCAGCAGTGAAGAGGGGGCGAGGGCAGCTTTCTTT
NA	TRBV9	TRBJ1-6	NA	CASTGGPNSPLHF	TGTGCCAGCACCGGGGGGCCTAATTCACCCCTCCACTTT
NA	TRBV14	TRBJ2-7	few	CASSQDWIQGPYEQYF	TGTGCCAGCAGCCAAGATTGGATACAGGGCCCCTACGAGCAGTACTTC
NA	TRBV7-2	TRBJ2-3	few	CASIPVADGTQYF	TGTGCCAGCATCCCCGTAGCAGACGGTACGCAGTATTTT
TRBD1	TRBV4-1	TRBJ1-5	NA	CASSLHGQGQQPQHF	TGCGCCAGCAGCCTCCACGGACAGGGACAACAGCCCCAGCATTTT
TRBD1	TRBV29-1	TRBJ2-2	NA	CSVEASDRVGDTGELFF	TGCAGCGTTGAAGCCTCGGACAGGGTGGGGGACACCGGGGAGCTGTTTTTT
NA	TRBV7-3	TRBJ2-1	NA	CASSLALNNEQFF	TGTGCCAGCAGCTTAGCGCTAAACAATGAGCAGTTCTTC
TRBD1	TRBV11-3	TRBJ1-2	NA	CASSLEGRQGNYGYTF	TGTGCCAGCAGCTTAGAGGGGAGACAGGGTAACTATGGCTACACCTTC
NA	TRBV9	TRBJ2-3	NA	CASSVSGYRSDTQYF	TGTGCCAGCAGCGTATCCGGATACAGGAGTGATACGCAGTATTTT
TRBD1	TRBV28	TRBJ2-7	NA	CASQTGTDPYEQYF	TGTGCCAGCCAAACCGGGACAGATCCCTACGAGCAGTACTTC
NA	TRBV15	TRBJ1-4	NA	CATSRAGTGSEKLFF	TGTGCCACCAGCAGGGCAGGAACGGGGAGTGAAAAACTGTTTTTT
TRBD1	TRBV10-3	TRBJ2-2	once	CAISAQGGPGAGELFF	TGTGCCATCAGCGCACAGGGGGGACCTGGGGCCGGGGAGCTGTTTTTT
NA	TRBV27	TRBJ1-5	NA	CASSVTGLLPQHF	TGTGCCAGCAGTGTAACAGGGTTATTGCCCCAGCATTTT
TRBD1	TRBV6-6	TRBJ1-2	NA	CASSYWDRLYF	TGTGCCAGCAGTTACTGGGACAGGCTTTACTTC
NA	TRBV6-4	TRBJ1-5	NA	CASSAGVDQPQHF	TGTGCCAGCAGCGCAGGGGTGGATCAGCCCCAGCATTTT
NA	TRBV18	TRBJ2-5	NA	CASSPGQLGETQYF	TGTGCCAGCTCACCCGGACAGCTGGGGGAGACCCAGTACTTC
TRBD1	TRBV6-1	TRBJ1-4	few	CASRGQSINEKLFF	TGTGCCAGCAGGGGACAGTCGATTAATGAAAAACTGTTTTTT
TRBD1	TRBV28	TRBJ2-7	NA	CASSRQGAMPYEQYF	TGTGCCAGCAGTCGACAGGGGGCTATGCCCTACGAGCAGTACTTC
NA	TRBV5-1	TRBJ2-7	few	CASSPTGPEQYF	TGCGCCAGCAGCCCGACAGGCCCCGAGCAGTACTTC
TRBD1	TRBV2	TRBJ2-4	NA	CASSATGGVKNIQYF	TGTGCCAGCAGTGCTACAGGGGGCGTCAAAAACATTCAGTACTTC
TRBD2	TRBV7-9	TRBJ2-7	once	CASSLGGGSSGAPYEQYF	TGTGCCAGCAGCTTAGGGGGCGGGAGTAGCGGGGCCCCCTACGAGCAGTACTTC
TRBD1	TRBV19	TRBJ1-1	NA	CASQDRGGAEAFF	TGTGCCAGCCAGGACAGGGGGGGCGCTGAAGCTTTCTTT
TRBD2	TRBV5-1	TRBJ2-6	NA	CASNARGGPGANVLTF	TGCGCCAGCAACGCAAGGGGAGGGCCTGGGGCCAACGTCCTGACTTTC
NA	TRBV28	TRBJ1-2	NA	CATTGGSENYGYTF	TGTGCCACCACAGGTGGCAGTGAAAACTATGGCTACACCTTC
TRBD2	TRBV4-3	TRBJ2-1	NA	CASSQDFSGSRGEQFF	TGCGCCAGCAGCCAAGATTTTAGCGGGAGTCGTGGGGAGCAGTTCTTC
TRBD1	TRBV10-1	TRBJ1-1	NA	CASSADRGQVTEAFF	TGCGCCAGCTCCGCCGACAGGGGCCAGGTCACTGAAGCTTTCTTT
NA	TRBV4-2	TRBJ2-7	NA	CASSPGQILYEQYF	TGTGCCAGCAGCCCCGGACAGATACTTTACGAGCAGTACTTC
NA	TRBV6-1	TRBJ1-1	NA	CASIETGSGGAFF	TGTGCCAGCATAGAAACAGGGAGCGGAGGAGCTTTCTTT
TRBD2	TRBV7-2	TRBJ2-7	NA	CASSRAGGGTYEQYF	TGTGCCAGCAGCCGAGCGGGAGGGGGAACCTACGAGCAGTACTTC
TRBD1	TRBV19	TRBJ2-2	NA	CASRDRGTGELFF	TGTGCCAGTAGGGACAGGGGGACCGGGGAGCTGTTTTTT
NA	TRBV6-5	TRBJ1-2	NA	CASSAPDSRHGYTF	TGTGCCAGCAGCGCCCCAGACAGCCGGCATGGCTACACCTTC